This T cell receptor (beta chain) is from a study of blood T cell repertoires in COVID-19. The CDR3 has 16 amino acids. CDR1 MNHEY and CDR2 SMNVEV come from the germline V gene (reference sequence). Trimming stripped 2 bases from V and 8 bases from J, with 21 bases between. TCRdb's table, derived via immunoSEQ multiplex PCR, lists solely in-frame clones and lacks some. This sample has fewer than 70,000 clones; 75% to 90% occur once, and the top ten carry 6.5% to 8.5%. J is TRBJ1-2 and V is TRBV27; D is possibly TRBD1 (5 bases). Input material: peripheral blood. This sequence was found in a woman in her sixties or seventies with active COVID-19. This CDR3 reads CASSLRGREASGGYTF. The CDR3 region has the DNA TGTGCCAGCAGTTTACGGGGCAGGGAGGCCTCAGGGGGCTACACCTTC.